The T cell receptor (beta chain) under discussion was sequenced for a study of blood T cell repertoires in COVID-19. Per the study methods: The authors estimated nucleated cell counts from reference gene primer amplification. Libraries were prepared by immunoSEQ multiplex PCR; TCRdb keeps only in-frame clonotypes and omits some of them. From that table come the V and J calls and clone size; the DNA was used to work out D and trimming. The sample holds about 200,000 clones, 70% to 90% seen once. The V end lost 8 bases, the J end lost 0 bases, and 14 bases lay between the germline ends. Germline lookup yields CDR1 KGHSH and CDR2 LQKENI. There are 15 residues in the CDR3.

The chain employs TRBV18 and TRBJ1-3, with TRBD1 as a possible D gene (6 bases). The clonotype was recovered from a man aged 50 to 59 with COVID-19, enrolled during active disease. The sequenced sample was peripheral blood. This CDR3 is CASQGIQSSGNTIYF. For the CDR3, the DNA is TGTGCCAGCCAGGGGATCCAGAGCTCTGGAAACACCATATATTTT.